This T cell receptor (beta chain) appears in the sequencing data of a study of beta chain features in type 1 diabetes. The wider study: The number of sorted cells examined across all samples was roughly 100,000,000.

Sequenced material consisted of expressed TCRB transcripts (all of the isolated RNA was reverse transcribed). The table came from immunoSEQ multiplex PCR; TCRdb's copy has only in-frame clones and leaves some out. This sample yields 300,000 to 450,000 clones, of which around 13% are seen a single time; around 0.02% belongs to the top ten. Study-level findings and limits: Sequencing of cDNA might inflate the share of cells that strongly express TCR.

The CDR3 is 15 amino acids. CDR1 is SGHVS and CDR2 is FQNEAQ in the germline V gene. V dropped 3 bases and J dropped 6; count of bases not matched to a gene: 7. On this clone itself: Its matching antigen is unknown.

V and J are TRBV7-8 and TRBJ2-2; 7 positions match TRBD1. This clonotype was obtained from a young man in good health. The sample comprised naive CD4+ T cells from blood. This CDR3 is CASSFGTVHAGELFF. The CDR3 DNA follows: TGTGCCAGCAGCTTTGGGACAGTTCACGCCGGGGAGCTGTTTTTT.